This T cell receptor beta chain was observed in a study of blood T cell repertoires in COVID-19. After removal of 4 bases from V and 2 bases from J, the junction contained 8 bases not matched to a gene. The CDR3 covers 17 residues. The germline V gene has CDR1 MGHRA and CDR2 YSYEKL. Generated by immunoSEQ multiplex PCR, the TCRdb table keeps only in-frame clones and is missing some. The table lists roughly 340,000 clones, around 89% of them singletons. Input material: PBMCs or T cells enriched from blood (not recorded which). This chain connects TRBV4-1 to TRBJ2-7; the match to TRBD2 covers 13 bases. The clonotype comes from a man aged 18 to 29 who had recovered from COVID-19. The CDR3 loop reads CASSLQTTSGGTYEQYF. As DNA, the CDR3 is TGCGCCAGCAGCCTCCAAACGACTAGCGGGGGGACCTACGAGCAGTACTTC.